The rows below give T cell receptor beta chains drawn from one sample of a study of cytomegalovirus exposure and HLA in healthy donors. The assay was immunoSEQ multiplex PCR, and TCRdb's table has in-frame clones only and misses some. The table includes about 180,000 clones, 80% detected once. The sample comprised PBMCs. Receptor source: a man aged 35 to 55 in good health and CMV-seronegative. The CDR3 runs from the conserved cysteine through the conserved F or W. The order of the fields is D gene, J gene, V gene, CDR3 length, clone size, CDR3 DNA, CDR3 protein. The D gene is left open where the match is weak. Expanded clones are given a class, and other clones once, few, many or no size at all.

d_gene: .; j_gene: TRBJ1-3; v_gene: TRBV7-9; len: 18; abundance: .; CDR3nt: TGTGCCAGCAGCTTAGGGGGGTACAGGGAGAGCTCTGGAAACACCATATATTTT; CDR3aa: CASSLGGYRESSGNTIYF
d_gene: TRBD2; j_gene: TRBJ2-1; v_gene: TRBV7-9; len: 18; abundance: .; CDR3nt: TGTGCCAGCAGCTCCCCCCGGGGACTAGCGGGAGTTTATTATGAGCAGTTCTTC; CDR3aa: CASSSPRGLAGVYYEQFF
d_gene: .; j_gene: TRBJ2-5; v_gene: TRBV10-2; len: 12; abundance: once; CDR3nt: TGCGCCAGCAGGGACTATCAAGAGACCCAGTACTTC; CDR3aa: CASRDYQETQYF
d_gene: TRBD1; j_gene: TRBJ1-2; v_gene: TRBV7-9; len: 14; abundance: .; CDR3nt: TGTGCCAGCAGCTTCCGGACAGGATCCTATGGCTACACCTTC; CDR3aa: CASSFRTGSYGYTF
d_gene: TRBD1; j_gene: TRBJ2-2; v_gene: TRBV5-4; len: 16; abundance: .; CDR3nt: TGTGCCAGCAGCTCAGGGACAGGCGCGAACACCGGGGAGCTGTTTTTT; CDR3aa: CASSSGTGANTGELFF
d_gene: TRBD1; j_gene: TRBJ1-5; v_gene: TRBV19; len: 17; abundance: once; CDR3nt: TGTGCCAGTAGTAAAAGCCAGGGGGCGAGGGTTGTTCAGCCCCAGCATTTT; CDR3aa: CASSKSQGARVVQPQHF
d_gene: .; j_gene: TRBJ2-7; v_gene: TRBV6-4; len: 13; abundance: .; CDR3nt: TGTGCCAGCAGCCCGGGACAAGCTGACGAGCAGTACTTC; CDR3aa: CASSPGQADEQYF
d_gene: .; j_gene: TRBJ1-1; v_gene: TRBV7-7; len: 13; abundance: .; CDR3nt: TGTGCCAGCAGCTTAGGCGAGGGGGCTGAAGCTTTCTTT; CDR3aa: CASSLGEGAEAFF
d_gene: TRBD2; j_gene: TRBJ2-3; v_gene: TRBV6-1; len: 18; abundance: .; CDR3nt: TGTGCCAGCAGTGGCGGGACTAGCGGGAGAAGGAGCACAGATACGCAGTATTTT; CDR3aa: CASSGGTSGRRSTDTQYF
d_gene: TRBD2; j_gene: TRBJ2-3; v_gene: TRBV30; len: 14; abundance: .; CDR3nt: TGTGCCTGGAGTCCAGCGGGAGGGTCAGATACGCAGTATTTT; CDR3aa: CAWSPAGGSDTQYF
d_gene: .; j_gene: TRBJ1-6; v_gene: TRBV7-9; len: 15; abundance: .; CDR3nt: TGTGCCAGCAGCTTACACGGACAGAATAATTCACCCCTCCACTTT; CDR3aa: CASSLHGQNNSPLHF
d_gene: TRBD2; j_gene: TRBJ2-3; v_gene: TRBV2; len: 14; abundance: .; CDR3nt: TGTGCCAGCAAGGGACTAGCGACTACAGATACGCAGTATTTT; CDR3aa: CASKGLATTDTQYF
d_gene: .; j_gene: TRBJ1-2; v_gene: TRBV4-1; len: 14; abundance: .; CDR3nt: TGCGCCAGCAGCCACACAGGGAGCAACTATGGCTACACCTTC; CDR3aa: CASSHTGSNYGYTF
d_gene: .; j_gene: TRBJ1-2; v_gene: TRBV23-1; len: 18; abundance: .; CDR3nt: TGCGCCAGCAGTCAATCGCGTCCCCCTCGGCCTGGGAGGTCTGGCTACACCTTC; CDR3aa: CASSQSRPPRPGRSGYTF
d_gene: .; j_gene: TRBJ1-1; v_gene: TRBV7-6; len: 13; abundance: .; CDR3nt: TGTGCCAGCCTCCAGGGTATGAACACTGAAGCTTTCTTT; CDR3aa: CASLQGMNTEAFF
d_gene: .; j_gene: TRBJ2-1; v_gene: TRBV11-2; len: 15; abundance: .; CDR3nt: TGTGCCAGCAGCGTTGACGCCCGAGGATCGAATGAGCAGTTCTTC; CDR3aa: CASSVDARGSNEQFF
d_gene: .; j_gene: TRBJ2-5; v_gene: TRBV10-1; len: 14; abundance: .; CDR3nt: TGCGCCAGCAGTGAGTCCACTAGCCGAGAGACCCAGTACTTC; CDR3aa: CASSESTSRETQYF
d_gene: TRBD2; j_gene: TRBJ2-1; v_gene: TRBV5-1; len: 14; abundance: .; CDR3nt: TGCGCCAGCAGCTCCGGGACTAGCGGGGGAGAGCAGTTCTTC; CDR3aa: CASSSGTSGGEQFF
d_gene: .; j_gene: TRBJ1-4; v_gene: TRBV7-2; len: 12; abundance: .; CDR3nt: TGTGCCAGCAGCTTTATCAGCGGAAAACTGTTTTTT; CDR3aa: CASSFISGKLFF
d_gene: .; j_gene: TRBJ1-4; v_gene: TRBV5-4; len: 14; abundance: .; CDR3nt: TGTGCCAGCAGCTTGAGGGAGCCAAATGAAAAACTGTTTTTT; CDR3aa: CASSLREPNEKLFF
d_gene: .; j_gene: TRBJ2-7; v_gene: TRBV7-9; len: 12; abundance: .; CDR3nt: TGTGCCAGCAGCTTACTCGTCTACGAGCAGTACTTC; CDR3aa: CASSLLVYEQYF
d_gene: TRBD2; j_gene: TRBJ2-7; v_gene: TRBV2; len: 15; abundance: .; CDR3nt: TGTGCCAGCAGGCTACGGGCTAGCGGCTCCTACGAGCAGTACTTC; CDR3aa: CASRLRASGSYEQYF
d_gene: TRBD2; j_gene: TRBJ2-5; v_gene: TRBV10-1; len: 14; abundance: .; CDR3nt: TGCGCCAGCAGCGCCGCTCTAGCGGGGGGCCCGCTGCACTTC; CDR3aa: CASSAALAGGPLHF
d_gene: .; j_gene: TRBJ2-3; v_gene: TRBV19; len: 12; abundance: .; CDR3nt: TGTGCCAGTAGTATAGATGCGGATACGCAGTATTTT; CDR3aa: CASSIDADTQYF
d_gene: .; j_gene: TRBJ2-3; v_gene: TRBV9; len: 17; abundance: .; CDR3nt: TGTGCCAGCAGCGTAGGGGTAGGAACAGGGAGCACAGATACGCAGTATTTT; CDR3aa: CASSVGVGTGSTDTQYF
d_gene: TRBD1; j_gene: TRBJ1-4; v_gene: TRBV9; len: 14; abundance: .; CDR3nt: TGTGCCAGCAGCGAGCAGCAGGGGGGTGAAAAACTGTTTTTT; CDR3aa: CASSEQQGGEKLFF
d_gene: TRBD2; j_gene: TRBJ2-7; v_gene: TRBV5-4; len: 13; abundance: .; CDR3nt: TGTGCCAGCAGCTCCAGCGGGAGCCACGAGCAGTACTTC; CDR3aa: CASSSSGSHEQYF
d_gene: TRBD1; j_gene: TRBJ2-1; v_gene: TRBV25-1; len: 16; abundance: few; CDR3nt: TGTGCCAGCAGTGAATATGGGGCAGGGGGACGCAATGAGCAGTTCTTC; CDR3aa: CASSEYGAGGRNEQFF